The 28 T cell receptor beta chains given below trace back to one sample, sequenced in a study of blood T cell repertoires in COVID-19. Data came from immunoSEQ multiplex PCR; TCRdb stores just in-frame clones and leaves some out. Of 150,000 to 200,000 clones in the sample, approximately 83% were seen once. Source material: peripheral blood. These TCRs come from a human donor with acute or convalescent COVID-19. The donor label of this sample is uncertain.

The chain combines TRBV7-9 with TRBJ1-2; TRBD1 matches 8 bases. Germline lookup yields CDR1 SEHNR and CDR2 FQNEAQ (reference sequence). The CDR3 totals 19 residues. Germline trimming cut 4 bases from V and 3 bases from J; bases unmatched to any gene: 19. CDR3 in DNA: TGTGCCAGCAGCTCGGGAGCAGGGGGCCTGGGGGCGATCGACTATGGCTACACCTTC. Encoded protein: CASSSGAGGLGAIDYGYTF.

The chain is built from TRBV6-5 and TRBJ2-5, with D maybe TRBD2 (5 bases). Trimming left V 0 bases short and J 0 bases short, with 8 bases between. Germline CDR1 and CDR2: MNHEY and SVGAGI. The CDR3 totals 15 residues. CDR3 sequence: CASSYSVGDQETQYF. The CDR3 DNA reads as TGTGCCAGCAGTTACTCGGTCGGGGACCAAGAGACCCAGTACTTC.

The chain is built from TRBV7-9 and TRBJ2-5, with 15 bases fitting TRBD2. J was trimmed by 5 bases and V by 5 bases; bases with no gene match: 9. CDR3 length: 17 amino acids. Per the germline V gene, CDR1 is SEHNR and CDR2 is FQNEAQ (reference sequence). This CDR3 is CASSLRTSGRVLETQYF. Here the CDR3 DNA reads TGTGCCAGCAGCCTGCGGACTAGCGGGAGGGTATTGGAGACCCAGTACTTC.

The chain uses TRBV2 and TRBJ2-1, with a possible D match to TRBD2 (5 bases). Germline lookup yields CDR1 SNHLY and CDR2 FYNNEI. V lost 10 bases, J lost 3 bases, and 7 bases lay in between. The CDR3 is 11 residues long. The CDR3 protein is CATGLYNEQFF. CDR3 in DNA: TGTGCCACCGGACTCTACAATGAGCAGTTCTTC.

This chain connects TRBV29-1 to TRBJ1-1, with 7 nucleotides matching TRBD1. V lost 4 bases, J lost 2 bases, and 4 bases stayed unmatched. CDR3 size: 13 residues. CDR1 and CDR2 from the germline V gene are SQVTM and ANQGSEA. CDR3 amino acids: CSVGDSLNTEAFF. The CDR3 region has the DNA TGCAGCGTTGGGGACAGCCTCAACACTGAAGCTTTCTTT.

In this sample, this clone turned up once. This chain joins TRBV12-2 and TRBJ1-3; the table's D gene call, TRBD1, was not cross checked with the DNA. TRBV12-2 represents a pseudogene. The CDR3 has 15 residues. The CDR3 protein is CARGTPKSSGNTIYF. The CDR3, as DNA: TGTGCAAGGGGGACACCCAAGAGCTCTGGAAACACCATATATTTT.

The V and J genes are TRBV5-6 and TRBJ2-3, with TRBD1 matching over 9 bases. The CDR3 spans 17 residues. CDR1 and CDR2 (germline): SGHDT, YYEEEE. V was pared by 4 bases and J by 0 bases, with 9 bases of the junction left unmatched. CDR3 nucleotides: TGTGCCAGCAGCCTCGGCTGGGGACAGGGTAGCACAGATACGCAGTATTTT. This gives the protein CASSLGWGQGSTDTQYF.

This clone appeared once. The rearrangement links TRBV3-1 (or the pseudogene TRBV3-2) to TRBJ1-1; no clear D. Per germline, CDR1 LGHDT and CDR2 YNNKEL (reference sequence). CDR3 length equals 15 residues. Trimming took off 4 bases at V and 5 bases at J, with 17 bases between the two ends. The CDR3 spells CASSLRGHYSTEAFF. CDR3 in DNA: TGTGCCAGCAGCCTCCGAGGCCATTATAGTACTGAAGCTTTCTTT.

The chain is built from TRBV6-5 and TRBJ2-7, with 8 positions matching TRBD2. After removal of 7 bases from V and 5 bases from J, the junction contained 13 bases not matched to a gene. Germline V gene sequence: CDR1 MNHEY, CDR2 SVGAGI. The CDR3 length is 15 residues. The CDR3 reads CASTQVGTRGHEQYF. CDR3 bases: TGTGCCAGCACCCAAGTAGGGACTAGGGGCCACGAGCAGTACTTC.

The V gene is TRBV27, the J gene TRBJ1-5, with D unclear. V was trimmed by 1 base and J by 7 bases, leaving 11 bases between them. CDR3 size: 14 residues. In germline, CDR1 is MNHEY, CDR2 SMNVEV (reference sequence). The CDR3 loop reads CASSLYSGNQPQHF. The DNA for the CDR3 is TGTGCCAGCAGTTTATATTCGGGTAACCAGCCCCAGCATTTT.

V and J are TRBV5-1 and TRBJ2-5; 15 nucleotides line up with TRBD2. The V gene end was trimmed by 0 bases and the J gene end by 4 bases; junction bases not matched to a gene: 10. Germline V lookup: CDR1 SGHRS, CDR2 YFSETQ. This CDR3 contains 19 residues. CDR3 residues: CASSLVPGLAGGQGETQYF. The CDR3 DNA follows: TGCGCCAGCAGCTTGGTGCCTGGACTAGCGGGGGGGCAGGGAGAGACCCAGTACTTC.

This chain joins TRBV18 and TRBJ1-1; 7 positions match TRBD1. The CDR3 is 15 residues long. Germline values: CDR1 KGHSH, CDR2 LQKENI. J gave up 5 bases and V 3 bases, and 9 bases lay outside the gene matches. CDR3 coding DNA: TGTGCCAGCTCACCCAGACAGGGAGGAGAGACTGAAGCTTTCTTT. Translation gives CASSPRQGGETEAFF.

This clone was seen a single time. V usage is TRBV6-5 and J usage is TRBJ1-2; 7 positions match TRBD1. V was clipped by 6 bases and J by 3 bases; unmatched bases: 10. From germline, CDR1 is MNHEY and CDR2 SVGAGI. CDR3 length: 15 residues. CDR3 region: CASSPGQALDYGYTF. CDR3 sequence (DNA): TGTGCCAGCAGCCCAGGACAGGCCCTAGACTATGGCTACACCTTC.

This clone was counted once. V gene TRBV3-1 (or the pseudogene TRBV3-2) combines with J gene TRBJ2-1, with TRBD2 matching 12 bases. The junction had 7 bases not matched to a gene; V was cut back by 6 bases and J by 7 bases. CDR3 length equals 15 residues. Germline V gives CDR1 LGHDT, CDR2 YNNKEL (reference sequence). The CDR3 coding sequence is TGTGCCAGCAGACACCAGACTAGCGGGAGTAATGAGCAGTTCTTC. Protein: CASRHQTSGSNEQFF.

The rearrangement links TRBV11-1 to TRBJ1-2; D is undetermined. This CDR3 region has 13 residues. Germline CDR1 SGHAT, CDR2 FQDESV (reference sequence). Trimming shortened V by 1 base and J by 8 bases, and 11 bases separated the two germline ends. The CDR3 region has the DNA TGTGCCAGCAGCTTAGTGGCCGGGAACGGCTACACCTTC. Translated: CASSLVAGNGYTF.

V gene TRBV7-3 combines with J gene TRBJ2-2, with 11 bases aligning to TRBD2. The V segment lost 5 bases and the J segment 3 bases; nucleotides outside the gene matches: 5. The length of the CDR3 is 16 residues. Germline lookup yields CDR1 SGHTA and CDR2 FQGTGA. The CDR3 nucleotides read TGTGCCAGCAGCCCTCCGGGACTAGCGGACACCGGGGAGCTGTTTTTT. This gives the protein CASSPPGLADTGELFF.

The rearrangement joins TRBV29-1 to TRBJ2-5; perhaps TRBD1 as D (8 bases). Per the germline V gene, CDR1 is SQVTM and CDR2 is ANQGSEA. The CDR3 length is 12 residues. V lost 4 bases and J 7 bases, leaving 13 bases between the germline ends. Here the CDR3 reads CSVAYRGGTQYF. CDR3 nucleotides: TGCAGCGTTGCATACAGGGGGGGGACCCAGTACTTC. Full variable domain (outside the CDR3, taken from reference TRBV29-1 and TRBJ2-5): SAVISQKPSRDICQRGTSLTIQCQVDSQVTMMFWYRQQPGQSLTLIATANQGSEATYESGFVIDKFPISRPNLTFSTLTVSNMSPEDSSIYLCSVAYRGGTQYFGPGTRLLVL.

This clone appeared a single time. The CDR3 DNA reads as TGTGCCAGCTCACCTCGACAGGGGGCGGGGGAGCAGTACTTC. This codes for CASSPRQGAGEQYF. This chain joins TRBV18 and TRBJ2-7; TRBD1 aligns across 10 bases. The V segment lost 3 bases and the J segment 7 bases; nucleotides outside the gene matches: 6. Per germline, CDR1 KGHSH and CDR2 LQKENI. The CDR3 spans 14 residues.

The chain has TRBV13 and TRBJ2-6, with 14 nucleotides matching TRBD2. Germline-derived CDR1 and CDR2 are PRHDT and FYEKMQ (reference sequence). The CDR3 is 18 amino acids. The junction had 4 bases not matched to a gene; V was cut back by 3 bases and J by 3 bases. Written as DNA, the CDR3 is TGTGCCAGCAGCTTTGGGACTAGCGGGGGAGGTGGGGCCAACGTCCTGACTTTC. Translated, it gives CASSFGTSGGGGANVLTF.

The sample holds one count of this clone. The V call is TRBV29-1, the J call TRBJ1-1, with 10 bases matching TRBD1. V lost 5 bases to trimming and J lost 4 bases; unmatched junction nucleotides: 4. The CDR3 length is 13 residues. Germline V CDR1 and CDR2: SQVTM, ANQGSEA. The CDR3 loop reads CSVRQGASTEAFF. As DNA, the CDR3 is TGCAGCGTTCGACAGGGGGCTAGCACTGAAGCTTTCTTT.

This clone has just a few counts. This chain joins TRBV3-1 (or the pseudogene TRBV3-2) and TRBJ1-1, with D maybe TRBD1 (5 bases). This CDR3 spans 14 amino acids. The germline V and J ends were trimmed by 4 bases and 1 base, with 10 bases remaining between them. Germline V gives CDR1 LGHDT, CDR2 YNNKEL (reference sequence). The CDR3 DNA reads TGTGCCAGCAGCCCGGGACTGCAGAACACTGAAGCTTTCTTT. This gives the protein CASSPGLQNTEAFF.

Concerning this clone itself: The junction departs from germline at one end; a sequencing error may be responsible. This chain uses TRBV5-6 with TRBJ2-7, with 8 positions matching TRBD1. This CDR3 comprises 13 residues. Germline V gene lookup returns CDR1 SGHDT and CDR2 YYEEEE. CDR3 sequence: CASSSGQEGIRPF. The CDR3 DNA follows: TGTGCCAGCAGCTCGGGACAGGAAGGAATTCGGCCCTTC.

J is TRBJ1-2 and V is TRBV5-4; D call uncertain. Trimming took off 6 bases at V and 3 bases at J, with 18 bases between the two ends. In germline, CDR1 is SGHNT, CDR2 YYREEE (reference sequence). CDR3 length: 15 residues. The CDR3 sequence is CASTFRIGPDYGYTF. CDR3 bases: TGTGCCAGCACCTTCCGCATTGGGCCTGACTATGGCTACACCTTC.

The genes are TRBV9 and TRBJ2-3; possibly TRBD2 for D (6 bases). Germline lookup yields CDR1 SGDLS and CDR2 YYNGEE. The germline V and J ends were trimmed by 0 bases and 6 bases, with 14 bases remaining between them. The CDR3 has 15 amino acids. The CDR3, as DNA: TGTGCCAGCAGCGTAGTGGCACCTGGGAGGGATACGCAGTATTTT. It is translated as CASSVVAPGRDTQYF.

The CDR3 reads CASSLTSGVDEQFF. The CDR3 DNA reads as TGTGCCAGCAGCTTGACTAGCGGGGTAGATGAGCAGTTCTTC. The V and J genes are TRBV7-9 and TRBJ2-1, with 11 bases lining up with TRBD2. Trimming cost V 3 bases and J 8 bases; bases outside gene matches: 3. Germline V gene sequence: CDR1 SEHNR, CDR2 FQNEAQ (reference sequence). The CDR3 loop spans 14 amino acids.

The V call is TRBV7-2, the J call TRBJ2-1; 8 bases map to TRBD2. This CDR3 contains 17 residues. V lost 3 bases to trimming and J lost 6 bases; unmatched junction nucleotides: 13. The germline V gene has CDR1 SGHTA and CDR2 FQGNSA. The CDR3 spells CASSLTAGGGYGNEQFF. CDR3 DNA sequence: TGTGCCAGCAGCTTGACCGCGGGGGGAGGGTACGGCAATGAGCAGTTCTTC.

The rearrangement links TRBV9 to TRBJ2-7, with D perhaps TRBD2 (6 bases). The germline V gene encodes CDR1 SGDLS and CDR2 YYNGEE. V dropped 0 bases and J dropped 2 bases, with 9 bases sitting between them. The CDR3 loop spans 14 amino acids. Written as DNA, the CDR3 is TGTGCCAGCAGCGTAGCGGGGGAAACCTACGAGCAGTACTTC. Translating gives CASSVAGETYEQYF. The entire variable domain, with the rest obtained from reference TRBV9 and TRBJ2-7, is as follows: DSGVTQTPKHLITATGQRVTLRCSPRSGDLSVYWYQQSLDQGLQFLIQYYNGEERAKGNILERFSAQQFPDLHSELNLSSLELGDSALYFCASSVAGETYEQYFGPGTRLTVT.

The table lists this clone with a few counts. This chain uses TRBV5-1 with TRBJ2-5, with D tentatively TRBD2 (5 bases). Germline V CDR1 and CDR2: SGHRS, YFSETQ. V was cut by 3 bases and J by 1 base, with 10 bases left in between. The CDR3 totals 14 residues. The CDR3 is CASSSIATQETQYF. CDR3 in DNA: TGCGCCAGCAGCTCCATAGCGACCCAAGAGACCCAGTACTTC.